This T cell receptor (beta chain) emerged from a study of Graves' ophthalmopathy and Graves' hyperthyroidism. Germline V gene data show CDR1 as MNHEY and CDR2 as SMNVEV (reference sequence). This CDR3 has 15 residues. V was shortened by 3 bases and J by 4 bases, with 13 bases between the two germline ends. This clonotype was counted at least ten times. TCR beta CDR3 regions were amplified from RNA transcripts. HTBI-primed first-round RT-PCR preceded second-round multiplex PCR. One entry per CDR3 protein, called by TCRdb with MiXCR from the multiplex PCR reads. The sample yields about 390,000 distinct CDR3 sequences, 17% seen once. In this cohort, patients with other autoimmune diseases, uncontrolled infections, pregnancy or lactation were excluded.

The chain couples TRBV27 to TRBJ1-5, with D perhaps TRBD1 (6 bases). This TCR came from an adult woman with stable Graves' hyperthyroidism. The sequencing input was peripheral blood. This CDR3 reads CASSLSQGTNQPQHF. In DNA form, the CDR3 reads TGTGCCAGCAGTTTGAGTCAGGGGACTAATCAGCCCCAGCATTTT.